This TCR beta chain was retrieved from a study of T cell responses to AZD1222 COVID-19 vaccine. Study-level results: Donors were mostly white British, more females; clonal diversity possibly underestimated.

The data were produced by immunoSEQ multiplex PCR, yet TCRdb's version contains in-frame clones alone and is incomplete. The sample contains 150,000 to 200,000 clones, around 90% of which appear only once. Turning to this clone: What it binds is not known.

The CDR3 spans 13 residues. Germline values: CDR1 MDHEN, CDR2 SYDVKM. V was cut by 5 bases and J by 4 bases, with 9 bases left in between. The sequencing here drew on peripheral blood, taken 28 days after the second AZD1222 dose. J is TRBJ1-5 and V is TRBV28; no firm D call. This TCR was recovered from an adult who received the AZD1222 COVID-19 vaccine. The CDR3 DNA reads TGTGCCAGCAGTCAAAGACCAAATCAGCCCCAGCATTTT. Protein: CASSQRPNQPQHF.